These 9 T cell receptor beta chains were all obtained from the same sample, sequenced in a study of cytomegalovirus exposure and HLA in healthy donors. TCRdb's copy holds only in-frame clones and misses some; the assay was immunoSEQ multiplex PCR. The repertoire consists of some 40,000 clones, with over 80% occurring once and the leading ten covering 3% to 3.5%. The sequencing sample was made of PBMCs. All receptors come from a man aged 18 to 29 in good health and CMV-seronegative.

The J gene is TRBJ2-3, the V gene TRBV5-1; 7 nucleotides match TRBD2. V shed 1 base, J shed 4 bases, and the junction held 3 bases outside the gene matches. The CDR3 runs 14 residues. Germline values: CDR1 SGHRS, CDR2 YFSETQ. CDR3 region: CASSLTGGADTQYF. The DNA of the CDR3 is TGCGCCAGCAGCTTGACGGGGGGTGCAGATACGCAGTATTTT.

The V and J genes are TRBV7-8 and TRBJ1-4; D uncertain. Germline V gives CDR1 SGHVS, CDR2 FQNEAQ. The V gene lost 2 bases and the J gene lost 6 bases, with 10 bases spanning the gap. This CDR3 comprises 14 residues. The CDR3 region is CASSLRVRYEKLFF. CDR3 nucleotides: TGTGCCAGCAGCTTACGCGTGCGCTATGAAAAACTGTTTTTT.

This clone came up a few times. DNA of the CDR3: TGTGCCAGCAGTGTAATACAGGAATACACTGAAGCTTTCTTT. Protein product: CASSVIQEYTEAFF. The rearrangement joins TRBV6-1 to TRBJ1-1, with TRBD1 as a possible D gene (5 bases). V shed 4 bases and J shed 3 bases, with 12 bases lying between them. The germline gives CDR1 MNHNS, CDR2 SASEGT. The CDR3 runs to 14 residues.

The gene calls are TRBV11-2 and TRBJ2-1, with 7 bases matching TRBD2. There are 15 residues in the CDR3. J was trimmed by 7 bases and V by 2 bases; bases with no gene match: 8. In germline, CDR1 is SGHAT, CDR2 FQNNGV. This CDR3 is CASSLRTGGMNEQFF. In DNA, the CDR3 is TGTGCCAGCAGCTTAAGGACGGGGGGTATGAATGAGCAGTTCTTC.

Only one count was recorded for this clone. This chain connects TRBV21-1 to TRBJ2-2; TRBD2, the table's D call, lacks a check against the DNA. TRBV21-1 is a documented pseudogene. The CDR3 loop spans 16 amino acids. The CDR3 coding sequence is TGTGCCAGCAGCCGGACTAGCGGGTCGAACACCGGGGAGCTGTTTTTT. Encoded protein: CASSRTSGSNTGELFF.

The chain uses TRBV11-2 and TRBJ2-7; tentative D call: TRBD1 (7 bases). Germline V CDR1 and CDR2: SGHAT, FQNNGV. V lost 2 bases and J 7 bases, leaving 15 bases between the germline ends. The length of the CDR3 is 14 residues. CDR3 region: CASSLSEGAYEQYF. DNA of the CDR3: TGTGCCAGCAGCTTATCGGAGGGGGCGTATGAGCAGTACTTC.

J is TRBJ2-7 and V is TRBV10-3; possibly TRBD1 for D (6 bases). Between the trimmed V and J ends, which lost 3 bases and 2 bases, there was a span of 11 bases. The CDR3 length is 14 residues. The germline gives CDR1 ENHRY, CDR2 SYGVKD. The CDR3 DNA sequence: TGTGCCATCAGTGAACCAGGGGCCGCCTACGAGCAGTACTTC. This sequence encodes CAISEPGAAYEQYF.

This rearrangement joins TRBV14 to TRBJ2-4, with a weak D call TRBD2 (6 bases). Trimming cost V 0 bases and J 8 bases, with 17 bases left between them. The CDR3 has 16 amino acids. Germline V lookup: CDR1 SGHDN, CDR2 FVKESK. The CDR3 DNA reads as TGTGCCAGCAGCCAAGATAGGGCGGGACCAAGGGACATTCAGTACTTC. Translating it yields CASSQDRAGPRDIQYF.

This clone has just one count. V and J are TRBV28 and TRBJ1-4; 9 bases map to TRBD1. The CDR3 spans 14 residues. From germline, CDR1 is MDHEN and CDR2 SYDVKM. V lost 4 bases and J lost 6; bases outside the gene matches: 3. The CDR3 here is CASSSGTGHEKLFF. CDR3 DNA: TGTGCCAGCAGTTCCGGGACAGGGCATGAAAAACTGTTTTTT. Based on the CDR3 plus reference TRBV28 and TRBJ1-4, the full variable domain is DVKVTQSSRYLVKRTGEKVFLECVQDMDHENMFWYRQDPGLGLRLIYFSYDVKMKEKGDIPEGYSVSREKKERFSLILESASTNQTSMYLCASSSGTGHEKLFFGSGTQLSVL.